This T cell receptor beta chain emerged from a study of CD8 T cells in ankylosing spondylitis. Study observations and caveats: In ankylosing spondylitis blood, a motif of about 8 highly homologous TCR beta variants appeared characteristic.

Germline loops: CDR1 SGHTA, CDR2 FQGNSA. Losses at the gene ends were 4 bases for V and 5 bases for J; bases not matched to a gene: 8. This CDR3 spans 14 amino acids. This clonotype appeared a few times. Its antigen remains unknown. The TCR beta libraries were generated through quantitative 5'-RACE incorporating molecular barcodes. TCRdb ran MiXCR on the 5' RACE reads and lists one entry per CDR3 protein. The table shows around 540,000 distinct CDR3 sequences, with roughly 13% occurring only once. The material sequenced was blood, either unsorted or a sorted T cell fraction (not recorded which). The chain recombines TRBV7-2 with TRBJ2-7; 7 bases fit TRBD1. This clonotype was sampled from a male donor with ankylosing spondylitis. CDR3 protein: CASSSRQGVHEQYF. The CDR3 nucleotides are TGTGCCAGCAGCTCCCGACAGGGCGTCCACGAGCAGTACTTC.